The clone carrying this TCR beta chain appeared a few times. These data come from a study of blood T cell repertoires in COVID-19. Background on the study: The United States, Italy and Spain supplied acute and convalescent COVID-19 samples.

Only in-frame clones appear in the TCRdb table, and some are missing; sequencing was by immunoSEQ multiplex PCR. The sample records over 200,000 clones, about 88% being singletons. Trimming took 5 bases from V and 0 from J, leaving 8 bases between them. This CDR3 is 15 amino acids long. Germline-derived CDR1 and CDR2 are MNHEY and SVGEGT. Specimen: peripheral blood. This chain joins TRBV6-2 or TRBV6-3 and TRBJ2-6; possible D gene TRBD2, 5 bases. This receptor was identified in a man in his forties or fifties with active or convalescent COVID-19. CDR3 protein: CASSQEASGANVLTF. The CDR3 nucleotides read TGTGCCAGCAGTCAGGAGGCCTCTGGGGCCAACGTCCTGACTTTC.